This passage covers 18 T cell receptor beta chains from one sample sequenced in a study of blood T cell repertoires in COVID-19. Sequencing was performed with immunoSEQ multiplex PCR; in TCRdb, only in-frame clones are kept and a portion is missing. The sample yields about 250,000 clones, 75% to 90% seen once. Sequenced input: PBMCs or T cells enriched from blood (not recorded which). The receptors derive from a woman aged 18-29 years who had recovered from COVID-19.

CDR3 residues: CASSLMAGREAFF. The CDR3 nucleotides read TGTGCCAGCAGCTTAATGGCGGGCCGAGAAGCTTTCTTT. The chain couples TRBV7-9 to TRBJ1-1, with D unresolved. V lost 2 bases to trimming and J lost 8 bases, with 12 bases between them. The CDR3 consists of 13 residues. Germline values: CDR1 SEHNR, CDR2 FQNEAQ (reference sequence). Based on the CDR3 plus reference TRBV7-9 and TRBJ1-1, the full variable domain is DTGVSQNPRHKITKRGQNVTFRCDPISEHNRLYWYRQTLGQGPEFLTYFQNEAQLEKSRLLSDRFSAERPKGSFSTLEIQRTEQGDSAMYLCASSLMAGREAFFGQGTRLTVV.

The genes are TRBV2 and TRBJ2-3, with D perhaps matching TRBD1 (6 bases). The CDR3 runs 16 residues. In germline, CDR1 is SNHLY, CDR2 FYNNEI. The V end was cut by 4 bases, the J end by 3 bases, with 17 bases between. Written as DNA, the CDR3 is TGTGCCAGCAGTGCAGGCGCAGGGGCAGGGACAGATACGCAGTATTTT. Its translation is CASSAGAGAGTDTQYF.

V and J are TRBV12-3 or TRBV12-4 and TRBJ1-1; D possibly corresponds to TRBD1 (5 bases). The CDR3 is made up of 12 amino acids. V was trimmed by 6 bases and J by 7 bases, leaving 12 bases between them. CDR3 DNA: TGTGCCAGCAGAAAAGGGGCAGATGAAGCTTTCTTT. It specifies CASRKGADEAFF.

This sequence joins TRBV24-1 and TRBJ2-1, with D maybe TRBD1 (6 bases). Germline V gene data show CDR1 as KGHDR and CDR2 as SFDVKD. The CDR3 extends over 17 amino acids. Between the trimmed V and J ends, which lost 3 bases and 3 bases, there was a span of 17 bases. CDR3 sequence (DNA): TGTGCCACCAGTGATGGCATTGGGACAAGGTTCTACAATGAGCAGTTCTTC. Its translation is CATSDGIGTRFYNEQFF.

The V call is TRBV2, the J call TRBJ2-5; 9 bases are shared with TRBD1. Looked up from germline, CDR1 is SNHLY and CDR2 is FYNNEI. V dropped 6 bases and J dropped 5; count of bases not matched to a gene: 10. The CDR3 has 15 amino acids. The DNA for the CDR3 is TGTGCCAGCAGCGAGGGGACAGGGATTAGGGAGACCCAGTACTTC. Amino acid sequence: CASSEGTGIRETQYF.

This clone was seen a few times. The chain employs TRBV11-2 and TRBJ2-7, with a possible D match to TRBD1 (6 bases). The CDR3 is 14 amino acids. Trimming stripped 5 bases from V and 1 base from J, with 12 bases between. CDR1 and CDR2 from the germline V gene are SGHAT and FQNNGV. CDR3 sequence: CASSVDSRSYEQYF. The CDR3 DNA follows: TGTGCCAGCAGCGTGGACAGTCGTTCCTACGAGCAGTACTTC.

The V and J genes are TRBV6-4 and TRBJ2-1; unclear D gene. V lost 3 bases to trimming and J lost 6 bases, with 15 bases between them. CDR1 MRHNA and CDR2 SNTAGT come from the germline V gene. The CDR3 is 15 amino acids. CDR3 nucleotide sequence: TGTGCCAGCAGTGAATTGGCCGGGTATGGCAATGAGCAGTTCTTC. Translating it yields CASSELAGYGNEQFF.

Only one count was recorded for this clone. This chain uses TRBV7-2 with TRBJ1-2, with a weak D call TRBD1 (5 bases). The V gene's germline CDR1 is SGHTA and CDR2 FQGNSA. V was pared by 6 bases and J by 11 bases, with 13 bases between. This CDR3 has 11 amino acids. As DNA, the CDR3 is TGTGCCAGCAGTCCCGCCGGGGGATACACCTTC. As protein: CASSPAGGYTF.

The chain links TRBV12-5 to TRBJ1-1; 7 nucleotides align to TRBD1. CDR1 is LGHNT, CDR2 FRNRAP, per germline. The V gene end was trimmed by 1 base and the J gene end by 1 base; junction bases not matched to a gene: 15. CDR3 length: 19 residues. This CDR3 reads CASGLEKLQGRTGNTEAFF. The CDR3 region has the DNA TGTGCTAGTGGTTTGGAAAAACTACAGGGGAGGACAGGGAACACTGAAGCTTTCTTT.

The rearrangement links TRBV7-6 to TRBJ2-7, with unresolved D. Trimming shortened V by 5 bases and J by 3 bases, and 5 bases separated the two germline ends. There are 11 residues in the CDR3. Germline CDR1 SGHVS, CDR2 FNYEAQ. The CDR3 is CASSRYYEQYF. The CDR3 coding sequence is TGTGCCAGCAGCCGGTACTACGAGCAGTACTTC.

V and J are TRBV10-2 and TRBJ1-4; the D gene is possibly TRBD1 (5 bases). The CDR3 totals 15 residues. Looked up from germline, CDR1 is WSHSY and CDR2 is SAAADI. V dropped 7 bases and J dropped 3 bases, with 15 bases sitting between them. This chain's CDR3 is CASIDPGVANEKLFF. CDR3 coding DNA: TGCGCCAGCATCGACCCGGGGGTGGCTAATGAAAAACTGTTTTTT.

This chain uses TRBV27 with TRBJ2-2; D unresolved. The V and J ends lost 2 bases and 0 bases respectively, with 7 bases between them. The germline CDR1 and CDR2 sequences are MNHEY and SMNVEV (reference sequence). The CDR3 has 15 amino acids. The CDR3 sequence is CASSLDATNTGELFF. Here the CDR3 DNA reads TGTGCCAGCAGTTTAGATGCGACGAACACCGGGGAGCTGTTTTTT.

This chain connects TRBV3-1 (or the pseudogene TRBV3-2) to TRBJ1-2; D unclear. The CDR3 sequence is 11 residues long. V gave up 6 bases and J gave up 8 bases, with 10 bases separating them. Germline V gives CDR1 LGHDT, CDR2 YNNKEL (reference sequence). CDR3 DNA: TGTGCCAGCAGTCTAGGTCGGGGCTACACCTTC. Translating it yields CASSLGRGYTF.

The rearrangement joins TRBV5-4 to TRBJ1-1, with D unclear. This CDR3 has 13 residues. V shed 6 bases and J shed 0 bases, with 9 bases lying between them. Looked up from germline, CDR1 is SGHNT and CDR2 is YYREEE (reference sequence). The CDR3: CASNQEVNTEAFF. The CDR3 DNA reads as TGTGCCAGCAACCAGGAGGTGAACACTGAAGCTTTCTTT. Full variable domain (remainder filled in from reference TRBV5-4 and TRBJ1-1): ETGVTQSPTHLIKTRGQQVTLRCSSQSGHNTVSWYQQALGQGPQFIFQYYREEENGRGNFPPRFSGLQFPNYSSELNVNALELDDSALYLCASNQEVNTEAFFGQGTRLTVV.

This clone has a handful of counts. The chain carries TRBV19 and TRBJ2-1, with 14 nucleotides matching TRBD2. The germline gives CDR1 LNHDA, CDR2 SQIVND (reference sequence). The trim removed 3 bases at V and 8 bases at J, leaving 0 bases unmatched. The CDR3 is 14 residues long. CDR3 nucleotides: TGTGCCAGTAGTATGGGACTAGCGGGGGATGAGCAGTTCTTC. It specifies CASSMGLAGDEQFF.

V is TRBV5-1 and J is TRBJ1-3, with D possibly TRBD1 on 5 matching bases. Between the trimmed V and J ends, which lost 4 bases and 0 bases, there was a span of 14 bases. CDR3 length: 16 residues. The germline V gene has CDR1 SGHRS and CDR2 YFSETQ. The CDR3 DNA reads TGCGCCAGCAGCACAGACAGACCAGACTCTGGAAACACCATATATTTT. It encodes CASSTDRPDSGNTIYF.

The chain has TRBV30 and TRBJ2-1; D might be TRBD1 (5 bases). This CDR3 contains 17 residues. The ends were cut back, 4 bases at V and 0 bases at J, with 19 bases in the middle. CDR1 is GTSNPN and CDR2 is SVGIG in the germline V gene (reference sequence). The CDR3 loop reads CAWTHIQGSSSYNEQFF. The CDR3 coding sequence is TGTGCCTGGACCCATATCCAGGGCTCGAGCTCCTACAATGAGCAGTTCTTC.

Here the CDR3 reads CSVDSGGAYEQFF. As DNA, the CDR3 is TGCAGCGTTGATAGCGGGGGGGCATACGAGCAGTTCTTC. The rearrangement links TRBV29-1 to TRBJ2-1; 11 nucleotides align to TRBD2. V was pared by 3 bases and J by 10 bases, with 5 bases of the junction left unmatched. Germline lookup yields CDR1 SQVTM and CDR2 ANQGSEA. The CDR3 is made up of 13 amino acids.